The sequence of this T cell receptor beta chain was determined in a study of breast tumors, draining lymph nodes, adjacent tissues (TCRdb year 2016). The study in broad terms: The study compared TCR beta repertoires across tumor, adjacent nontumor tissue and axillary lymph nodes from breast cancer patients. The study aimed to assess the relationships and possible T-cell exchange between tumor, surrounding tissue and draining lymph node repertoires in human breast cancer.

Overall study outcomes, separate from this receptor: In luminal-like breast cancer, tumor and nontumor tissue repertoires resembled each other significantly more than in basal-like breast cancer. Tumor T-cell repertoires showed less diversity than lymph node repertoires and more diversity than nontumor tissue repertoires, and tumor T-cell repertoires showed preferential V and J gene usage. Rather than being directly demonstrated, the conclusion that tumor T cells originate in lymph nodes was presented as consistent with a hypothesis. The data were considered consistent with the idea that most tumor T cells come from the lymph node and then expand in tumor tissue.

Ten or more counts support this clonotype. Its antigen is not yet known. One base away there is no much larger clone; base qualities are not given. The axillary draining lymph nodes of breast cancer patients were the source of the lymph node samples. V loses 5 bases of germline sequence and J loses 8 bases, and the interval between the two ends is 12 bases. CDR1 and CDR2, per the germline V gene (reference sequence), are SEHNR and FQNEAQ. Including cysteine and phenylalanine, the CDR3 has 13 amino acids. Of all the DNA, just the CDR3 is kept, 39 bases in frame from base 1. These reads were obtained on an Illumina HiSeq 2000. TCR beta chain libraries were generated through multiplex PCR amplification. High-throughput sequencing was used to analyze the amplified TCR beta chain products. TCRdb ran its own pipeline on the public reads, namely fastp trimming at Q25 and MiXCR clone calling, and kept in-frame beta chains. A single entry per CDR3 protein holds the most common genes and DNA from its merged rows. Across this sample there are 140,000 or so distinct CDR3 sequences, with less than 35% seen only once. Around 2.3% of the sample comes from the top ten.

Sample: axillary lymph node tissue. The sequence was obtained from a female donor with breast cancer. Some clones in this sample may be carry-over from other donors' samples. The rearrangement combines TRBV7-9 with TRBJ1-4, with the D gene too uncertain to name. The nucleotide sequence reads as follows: TGTGCCAGCAGCACTGTGGGCGGGGAAAAACTGTTTTTT. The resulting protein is CASSTVGGEKLFF. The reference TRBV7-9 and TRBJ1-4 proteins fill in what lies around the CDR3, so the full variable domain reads DTGVSQNPRHKITKRGQNVTFRCDPISEHNRLYWYRQTLGQGPEFLTYFQNEAQLEKSRLLSDRFSAERPKGSFSTLEIQRTEQGDSAMYLCASSTVGGEKLFFGSGTQLSVL.